These 12 T cell receptor beta chains share one sample of origin, sequenced in a study of Ad26.COV2.S vaccination and SARS-CoV-2 variants. The table came from immunoSEQ multiplex PCR; TCRdb's copy has only in-frame clones and leaves some out. The table lists some 410,000 clones, roughly 90% of them singletons. Documented treatment: about 20 received Ad26.COV2.S at low or high dose, single or two shots; 5 received placebo; per-sample allocation not given. Sample collection was performed on day 63 after the first vaccine or placebo injection. Sequencing used peripheral blood, obtained in a trial of Ad26.COV2.S vaccine versus placebo. The receptors come from a person aged 18-65 years who received the Ad26.COV2.S COVID-19 vaccine or a placebo.

A remark on this clone: This CDR3 is also generated by other DNA sequences in the sample. The rearrangement joins TRBV7-9 to TRBJ1-1, with D uncertain. Germline V CDR1 and CDR2: SEHNR, FQNEAQ (reference sequence). Deletions cut 6 bases from V and 5 bases from J, with 7 bases between. The CDR3 is 11 residues long. CDR3 nucleotide sequence: TGTGCCAGCAGTCAAGGGACTGAAGCTTTCTTT. This sequence encodes CASSQGTEAFF.

The chain uses TRBV7-8 and TRBJ2-7, with a weak D call TRBD2 (5 bases). V lost 2 bases, J lost 4 bases, and 15 bases lay in between. Germline assignment: CDR1 SGHVS and CDR2 FQNEAQ. The CDR3 consists of 15 residues. The CDR3 reads CASSLMLAPIYEQYF. CDR3 coding DNA: TGTGCCAGCAGCTTAATGCTAGCTCCAATTTACGAGCAGTACTTC. The full variable domain, completed using reference TRBV7-8 and TRBJ2-7, is GAGVSQSPRYKVAKRGQDVALRCDPISGHVSLFWYQQALGQGPEFLTYFQNEAQLDKSGLPSDRFFAERPEGSVSTLKIQRTQQEDSAVYLCASSLMLAPIYEQYFGPGTRLTVT.

This clone was counted between two and nine times. The chain is built from TRBV19 and TRBJ1-1, with D possibly being TRBD1 (6 bases). The CDR3 contains 14 residues. In germline, CDR1 is LNHDA, CDR2 SQIVND (reference sequence). Trimming cost V 7 bases and J 3 bases, with 15 bases left between them. The CDR3 DNA is TGTGCCAGTACTCGGGCAGGGGCACACACTGAAGCTTTCTTT. Translation: CASTRAGAHTEAFF. Full variable domain (rest looked up from reference TRBV19 and TRBJ1-1): DGGITQSPKYLFRKEGQNVTLSCEQNLNHDAMYWYRQDPGQGLRLIYYSQIVNDFQKGDIAEGYSVSREKKESFPLTVTSAQKNPTAFYLCASTRAGAHTEAFFGQGTRLTVV.

The chain links TRBV7-9 to TRBJ1-2; no clear D gene. The V gene's germline CDR1 is SEHNR and CDR2 FQNEAQ (reference sequence). V was trimmed by 6 bases and J by 0 bases, leaving 17 bases between them. CDR3 length: 16 residues. The CDR3 DNA reads as TGTGCCAGCAGTCAAAATACCTTCGCTTCTAACTATGGCTACACCTTC. This translates into CASSQNTFASNYGYTF.

V is TRBV2 and J is TRBJ2-7, with TRBD1 identical over 10 bases. The CDR3 runs to 18 residues. The V and J ends lost 5 bases and 2 bases, in that order; junction bases with no gene match: 15. Germline V gene sequence: CDR1 SNHLY, CDR2 FYNNEI. CDR3 residues: CASSSIRIRQGAAYEQYF. In DNA form, the CDR3 reads TGTGCCAGCAGTTCCATCAGAATAAGACAGGGGGCGGCCTACGAGCAGTACTTC.

The rearrangement uses TRBV7-8 and TRBJ1-2, with D tentatively TRBD1 (6 bases). The CDR3 sequence is 16 residues long. The germline CDR1 and CDR2 sequences are SGHVS and FQNEAQ. Trimming stripped 2 bases from V and 6 bases from J, with 19 bases between. CDR3 amino acids: CASSLYWGLRGDGYTF. The CDR3, as DNA: TGTGCCAGCAGCTTATACTGGGGGCTAAGGGGAGATGGCTACACCTTC.

The chain has TRBV7-2 and TRBJ2-1; 8 nucleotides match TRBD2. This CDR3 is built from 15 residues. From germline, CDR1 is SGHTA and CDR2 FQGNSA. V dropped 3 bases and J dropped 4; count of bases not matched to a gene: 5. CDR3 in DNA: TGTGCCAGCAGCTTTAAGCGGGGGCCTTACAATGAGCAGTTCTTC. Translated: CASSFKRGPYNEQFF.

This sequence joins TRBV7-9 and TRBJ2-7, with 8 bases fitting TRBD2. The germline gives CDR1 SEHNR, CDR2 FQNEAQ (reference sequence). The V gene end was trimmed by 7 bases and the J gene end by 6 bases; junction bases not matched to a gene: 14. This CDR3 contains 15 residues. CDR3 DNA: TGTGCCAGCAACCGCGGACTAGCCGATAGAAGCGAGCAGTACTTC. It encodes CASNRGLADRSEQYF.

This chain uses TRBV7-9 with TRBJ1-5; D is uncertain. Germline CDR1 and CDR2: SEHNR and FQNEAQ (reference sequence). Trimming took 4 bases from V and 4 from J, leaving 14 bases between them. The CDR3 extends over 15 amino acids. This chain's CDR3 is CASSSGPLGNQPQHF. The CDR3 DNA reads TGTGCCAGCAGCTCCGGGCCCTTAGGGAATCAGCCCCAGCATTTT.

In its sample, this clone was seen once. For the CDR3, the DNA is TGTGCCACCAGCAGGGACAGGGGAAGGGGCCAGCCCCAGCATTTT. Encoded protein: CATSRDRGRGQPQHF. The rearrangement links TRBV15 to TRBJ1-5; 9 bases fit TRBD1. The CDR3 has 15 residues. V gave up 3 bases and J gave up 7 bases; unmatched junction bases: 7. CDR1 and CDR2 (germline): LNHNV, YYDKDF (reference sequence).

The chain joins TRBV29-1 to TRBJ2-4; D is possibly TRBD1 (6 bases). The CDR3 consists of 13 residues. Trimming cost V 3 bases and J 2 bases, with 8 bases left between them. From germline, CDR1 is SQVTM and CDR2 ANQGSEA. The CDR3 DNA reads as TGCAGCGTTGAGGGGGCGCCCAAAAACATTCAGTACTTC. Its protein product is CSVEGAPKNIQYF. Full variable domain (outside the CDR3, taken from reference TRBV29-1 and TRBJ2-4): SAVISQKPSRDICQRGTSLTIQCQVDSQVTMMFWYRQQPGQSLTLIATANQGSEATYESGFVIDKFPISRPNLTFSTLTVSNMSPEDSSIYLCSVEGAPKNIQYFGAGTRLSVL.

The chain is built from TRBV5-4 and TRBJ2-7, with D unresolved. There are 14 residues in the CDR3. CDR1 is SGHNT, CDR2 YYREEE, per germline (reference sequence). Between the trimmed V and J ends, which lost 1 base and 2 bases, there was a span of 10 bases. CDR3 loop: CASSLTGAPYEQYF. Written as DNA, the CDR3 is TGTGCCAGCAGCTTGACCGGAGCGCCCTACGAGCAGTACTTC. The complete variable domain, with remaining parts taken from reference TRBV5-4 and TRBJ2-7, reads ETGVTQSPTHLIKTRGQQVTLRCSSQSGHNTVSWYQQALGQGPQFIFQYYREEENGRGNFPPRFSGLQFPNYSSELNVNALELDDSALYLCASSLTGAPYEQYFGPGTRLTVT.